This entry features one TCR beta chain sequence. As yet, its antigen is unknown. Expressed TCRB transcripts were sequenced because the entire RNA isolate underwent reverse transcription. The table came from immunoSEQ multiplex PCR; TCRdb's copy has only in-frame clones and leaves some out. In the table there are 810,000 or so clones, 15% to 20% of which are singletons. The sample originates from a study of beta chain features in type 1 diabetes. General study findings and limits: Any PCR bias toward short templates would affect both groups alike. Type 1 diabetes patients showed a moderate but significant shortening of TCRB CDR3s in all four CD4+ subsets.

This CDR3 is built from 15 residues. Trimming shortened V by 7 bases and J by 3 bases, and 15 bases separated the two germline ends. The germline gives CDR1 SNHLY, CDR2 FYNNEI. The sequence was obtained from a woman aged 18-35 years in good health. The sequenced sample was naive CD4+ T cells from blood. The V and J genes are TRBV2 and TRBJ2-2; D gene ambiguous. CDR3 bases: TGTGCCAGCACCGATTCTAGGGCATACACCGGGGAGCTGTTTTTT. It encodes CASTDSRAYTGELFF.